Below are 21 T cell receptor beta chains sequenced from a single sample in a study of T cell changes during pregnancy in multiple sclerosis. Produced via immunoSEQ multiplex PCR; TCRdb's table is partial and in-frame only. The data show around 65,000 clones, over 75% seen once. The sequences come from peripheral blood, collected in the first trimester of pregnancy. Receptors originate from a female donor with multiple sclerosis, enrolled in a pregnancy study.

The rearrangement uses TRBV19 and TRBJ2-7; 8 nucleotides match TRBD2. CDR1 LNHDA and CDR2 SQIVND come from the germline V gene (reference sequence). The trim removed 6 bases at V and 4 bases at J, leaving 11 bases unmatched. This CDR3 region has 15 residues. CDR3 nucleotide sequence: TGTGCCAGTAGGCCCGAGGGGCAGCGGGAGTACGAGCAGTACTTC. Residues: CASRPEGQREYEQYF.

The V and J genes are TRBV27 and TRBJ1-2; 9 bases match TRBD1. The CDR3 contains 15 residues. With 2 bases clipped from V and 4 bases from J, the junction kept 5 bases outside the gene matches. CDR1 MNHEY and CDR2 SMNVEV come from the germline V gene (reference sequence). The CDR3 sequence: CASSLMTGGTYGYTF. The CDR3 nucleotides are TGTGCCAGCAGTTTAATGACAGGGGGGACCTATGGCTACACCTTC.

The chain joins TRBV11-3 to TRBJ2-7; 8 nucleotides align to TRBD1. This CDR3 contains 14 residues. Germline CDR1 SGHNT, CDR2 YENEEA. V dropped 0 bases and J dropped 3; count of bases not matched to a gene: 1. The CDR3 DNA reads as TGTGCCAGCAGCTTAGATACAGGGGGCTACGAGCAGTACTTC. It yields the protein CASSLDTGGYEQYF.

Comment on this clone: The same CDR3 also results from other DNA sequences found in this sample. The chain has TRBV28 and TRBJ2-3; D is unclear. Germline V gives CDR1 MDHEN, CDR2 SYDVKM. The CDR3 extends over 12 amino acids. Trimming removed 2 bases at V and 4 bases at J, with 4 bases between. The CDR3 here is CASSLLADTQYF. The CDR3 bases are TGTGCCAGCAGTTTACTAGCAGATACGCAGTATTTT.

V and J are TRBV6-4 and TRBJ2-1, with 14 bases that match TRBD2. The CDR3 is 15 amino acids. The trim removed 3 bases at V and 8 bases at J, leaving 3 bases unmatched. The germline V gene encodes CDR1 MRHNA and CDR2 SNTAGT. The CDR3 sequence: CASSEGTSGSYEQFF. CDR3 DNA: TGTGCCAGCAGTGAGGGGACTAGCGGGAGCTATGAGCAGTTCTTC.

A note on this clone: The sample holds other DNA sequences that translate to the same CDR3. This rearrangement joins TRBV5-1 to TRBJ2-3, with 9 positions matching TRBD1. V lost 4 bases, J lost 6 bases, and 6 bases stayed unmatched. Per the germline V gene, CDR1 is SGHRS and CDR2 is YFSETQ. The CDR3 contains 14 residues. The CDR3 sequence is CASSPGQGRDTQYF. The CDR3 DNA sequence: TGCGCCAGCAGCCCAGGACAGGGGAGGGATACGCAGTATTTT.

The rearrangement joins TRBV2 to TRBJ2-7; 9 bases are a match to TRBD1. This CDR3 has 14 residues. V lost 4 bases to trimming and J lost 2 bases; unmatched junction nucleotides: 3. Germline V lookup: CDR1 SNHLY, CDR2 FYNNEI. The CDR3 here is CASSVNRGPYEQYF. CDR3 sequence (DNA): TGTGCCAGCAGTGTCAACAGGGGGCCCTACGAGCAGTACTTC.

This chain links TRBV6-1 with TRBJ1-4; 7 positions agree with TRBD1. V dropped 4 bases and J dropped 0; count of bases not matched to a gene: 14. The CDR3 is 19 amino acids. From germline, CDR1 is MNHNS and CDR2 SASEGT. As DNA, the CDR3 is TGTGCCAGCAGTGCTGATTGGACAGGCAACTCAGCAACTAATGAAAAACTGTTTTTT. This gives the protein CASSADWTGNSATNEKLFF.

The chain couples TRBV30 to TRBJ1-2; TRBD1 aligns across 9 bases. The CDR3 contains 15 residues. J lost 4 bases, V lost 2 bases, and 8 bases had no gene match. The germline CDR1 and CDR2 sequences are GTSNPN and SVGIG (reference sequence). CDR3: CAWSIYRGLGYGYTF. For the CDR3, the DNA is TGTGCCTGGAGTATTTACAGGGGGCTAGGCTATGGCTACACCTTC.

In nucleotides, the CDR3 is TGTGCCAGCAGTTCCAACGACAAGAAACAGAACTATGGCTACACCTTC. Translated, it gives CASSSNDKKQNYGYTF. The J gene is TRBJ1-2, the V gene TRBV27, with no clear D. The germline V gene encodes CDR1 MNHEY and CDR2 SMNVEV (reference sequence). Trimming took 4 bases from V and 2 from J, leaving 17 bases between them. The CDR3 covers 16 residues.

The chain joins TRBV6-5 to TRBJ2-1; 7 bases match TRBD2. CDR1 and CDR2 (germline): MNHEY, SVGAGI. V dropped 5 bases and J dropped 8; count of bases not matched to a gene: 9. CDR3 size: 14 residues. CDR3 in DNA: TGTGCCAGCAGTACTAGCGTTTGGGGGTATGAGCAGTTCTTC. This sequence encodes CASSTSVWGYEQFF.

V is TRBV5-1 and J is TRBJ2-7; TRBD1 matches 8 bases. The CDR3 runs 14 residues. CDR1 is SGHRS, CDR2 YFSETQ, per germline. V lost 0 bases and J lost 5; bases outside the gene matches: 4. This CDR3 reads CASSLGQGIDEQYF. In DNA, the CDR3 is TGCGCCAGCAGCTTGGGACAGGGGATTGACGAGCAGTACTTC.

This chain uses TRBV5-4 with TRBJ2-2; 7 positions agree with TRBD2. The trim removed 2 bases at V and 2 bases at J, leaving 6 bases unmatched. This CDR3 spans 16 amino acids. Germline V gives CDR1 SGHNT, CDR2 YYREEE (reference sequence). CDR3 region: CASSFPGRINTGELFF. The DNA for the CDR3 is TGTGCCAGCAGCTTTCCCGGGAGGATAAACACCGGGGAGCTGTTTTTT.

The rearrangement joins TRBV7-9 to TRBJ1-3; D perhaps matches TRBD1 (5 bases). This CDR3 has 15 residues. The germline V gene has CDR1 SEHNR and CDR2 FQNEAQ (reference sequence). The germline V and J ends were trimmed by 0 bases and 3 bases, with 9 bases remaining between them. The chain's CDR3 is CASSLARGLGNTIYF. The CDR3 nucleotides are TGTGCCAGCAGCTTAGCAAGGGGCCTTGGAAACACCATATATTTT.

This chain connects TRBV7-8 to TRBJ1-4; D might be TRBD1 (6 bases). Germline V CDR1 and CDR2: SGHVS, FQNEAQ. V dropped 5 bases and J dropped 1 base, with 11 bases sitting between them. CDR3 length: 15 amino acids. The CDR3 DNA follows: TGTGCCAGCAGCGCTCCACAGGGAACTAATGAAAAACTGTTTTTT. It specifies CASSAPQGTNEKLFF.

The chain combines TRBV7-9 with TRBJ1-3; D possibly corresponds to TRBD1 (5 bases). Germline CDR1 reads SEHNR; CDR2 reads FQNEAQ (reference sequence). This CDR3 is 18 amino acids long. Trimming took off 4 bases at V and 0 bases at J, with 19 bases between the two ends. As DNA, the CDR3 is TGTGCCAGCAGCTCCCAAAAAGGTCGGGGGAACTCTGGAAACACCATATATTTT. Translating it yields CASSSQKGRGNSGNTIYF.

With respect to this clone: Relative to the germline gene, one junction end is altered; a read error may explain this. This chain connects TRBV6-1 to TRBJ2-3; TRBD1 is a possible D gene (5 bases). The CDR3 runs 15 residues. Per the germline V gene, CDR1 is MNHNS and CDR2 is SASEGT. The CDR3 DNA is TGTGCCAGCAGTGAGAGGCAGGGTGGGGCAGATACGCAATATTTT. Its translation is CASSERQGGADTQYF.

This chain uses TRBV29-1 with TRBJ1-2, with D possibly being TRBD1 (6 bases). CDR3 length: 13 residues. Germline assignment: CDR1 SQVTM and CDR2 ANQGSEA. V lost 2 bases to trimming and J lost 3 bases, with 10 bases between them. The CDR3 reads CSVESGQHYGYTF. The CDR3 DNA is TGCAGCGTTGAATCAGGACAGCACTATGGCTACACCTTC.

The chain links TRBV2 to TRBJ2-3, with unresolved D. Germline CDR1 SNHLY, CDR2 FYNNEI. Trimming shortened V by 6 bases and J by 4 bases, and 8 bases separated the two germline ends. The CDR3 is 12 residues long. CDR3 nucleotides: TGTGCCAGCAGCCTAGGCCCAGATACGCAGTATTTT. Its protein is CASSLGPDTQYF. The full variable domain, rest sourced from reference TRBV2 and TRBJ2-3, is EPEVTQTPSHQVTQMGQEVILRCVPISNHLYFYWYRQILGQKVEFLVSFYNNEISEKSEIFDDQFSVERPDGSNFTLKIRSTKLEDSAMYFCASSLGPDTQYFGPGTRLTVL.

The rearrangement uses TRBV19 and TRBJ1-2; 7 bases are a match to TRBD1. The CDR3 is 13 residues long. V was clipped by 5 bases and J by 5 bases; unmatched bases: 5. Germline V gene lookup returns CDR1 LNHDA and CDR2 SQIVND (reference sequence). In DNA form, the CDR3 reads TGTGCCAGTAGTGTCGACAGGGCTTATGGCTACACCTTC. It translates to CASSVDRAYGYTF.

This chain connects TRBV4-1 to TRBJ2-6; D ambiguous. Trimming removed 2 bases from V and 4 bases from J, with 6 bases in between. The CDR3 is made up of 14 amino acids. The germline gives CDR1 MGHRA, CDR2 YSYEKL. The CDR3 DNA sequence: TGCGCCAGCAGCCAAATTTCGGGGGCCAACGTCCTGACTTTC. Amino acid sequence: CASSQISGANVLTF.